This T cell receptor (beta chain) was profiled in a study of vaccination and CD4 T cells after COVID-19. Study information: Post-COVID samples had a sampling time that fell a median around 100 days after diagnosis (range 35 to 161).

CDR3 size: 12 residues. V lost 4 bases and J lost 4, with 10 bases in between. Germline V gives CDR1 SQVTM, CDR2 ANQGSEA. Treatment specified: roughly 11-day PBMC culture with coronavirus spike peptide pools or control peptides (ViraFEST assay). Positive PCR results dated from March to December 2020, before the US Alpha, Beta and Delta variants. A few million PBMCs were grown per well alongside approximately 9.4 IU/ml IL-2 and roughly 10 ug/ml peptide pools. Details on this clonotype: Its antigen is not identified.

Sequence data for DNA of cultured CD4+ T cells were generated by the Oncomine TCR Beta short-read assay. Using its own MiXCR run on the PCR reads, TCRdb lists one record per CDR3 protein. Of 9,000 to 10,000 distinct CDR3 sequences listed, 40% to 60% are singletons. The sequencing input was CD4+ T cells from blood, cultured in vitro. V usage is TRBV29-1 and J usage is TRBJ1-2; D remains ambiguous. The receptor comes from a human donor who had recovered from COVID-19. The CDR3 region is CSVGEVGYGYTF. The CDR3 nucleotides are TGCAGCGTTGGTGAGGTGGGCTATGGCTACACCTTC.